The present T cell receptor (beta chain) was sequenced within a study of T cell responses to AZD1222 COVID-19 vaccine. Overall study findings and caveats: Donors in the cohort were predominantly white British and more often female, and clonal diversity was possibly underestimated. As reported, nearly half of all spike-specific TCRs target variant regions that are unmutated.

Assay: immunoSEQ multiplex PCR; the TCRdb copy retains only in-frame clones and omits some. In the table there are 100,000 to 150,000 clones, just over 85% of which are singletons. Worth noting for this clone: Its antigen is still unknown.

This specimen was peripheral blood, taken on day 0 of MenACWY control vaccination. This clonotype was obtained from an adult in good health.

Here the CDR3 reads CASSLLTATNEKLFF. The CDR3 DNA reads as TGTGCCAGCTCTCTCTTGACTGCAACTAATGAAAAACTGTTTTTT. The chain carries TRBV18 and TRBJ1-4; D is unclear. CDR1 is KGHSH and CDR2 is LQKENI in the germline V gene. V was clipped by 6 bases and J by 0 bases, with 11 bases between them. CDR3 length equals 15 residues.